The 20 T cell receptor beta chains given below trace back to one sample, sequenced in a study of cytotoxic CD8 clonotypes in ibrutinib-treated CLL. TCRdb keeps only in-frame clones here, not all; method: immunoSEQ multiplex PCR. The sample records 130,000 to 150,000 clones, approximately 89% being singletons. This specimen was PBMCs, taken after 12 months of ibrutinib treatment. All receptors derive from a human donor with chronic lymphocytic leukemia.

This sequence joins TRBV7-8 and TRBJ2-5; the match to TRBD1 covers 7 bases. The CDR3 sequence is 13 residues long. The junction had 5 bases not matched to a gene; V was cut back by 5 bases and J by 5 bases. Germline assignment: CDR1 SGHVS and CDR2 FQNEAQ. In nucleotides, the CDR3 is TGTGCCAGCAGCAAGACAGGGTTGGAGACCCAGTACTTC. The encoded protein is CASSKTGLETQYF.

For this clone: A read error may account for a junction end that differs from germline. This chain uses TRBV7-7 with TRBJ2-7; TRBD2 matches at 9 bases. The CDR3 is 14 amino acids. Germline CDR1 reads SSHAT; CDR2 reads FNYEAQ (reference sequence). CDR3 sequence reads: CASSLRLAGNEQYF. DNA for the CDR3: TGTGCTAGCAGCTTACGCCTAGCGGGAAACGAGCAGTACTTC.

Remarks on this clone: This sample also contains other DNA sequences that code for the same CDR3. The gene calls are TRBV7-9 and TRBJ1-1; D perhaps matches TRBD1 (5 bases). Trimming removed 1 base at V and 1 base at J, with 7 bases between. This CDR3 has 14 residues. Germline loops: CDR1 SEHNR, CDR2 FQNEAQ (reference sequence). In DNA, the CDR3 is TGTGCCAGCAGCTTAGACACAGGGAACACTGAAGCTTTCTTT. Translation: CASSLDTGNTEAFF. Full variable domain (remainder filled in from reference TRBV7-9 and TRBJ1-1): DTGVSQNPRHKITKRGQNVTFRCDPISEHNRLYWYRQTLGQGPEFLTYFQNEAQLEKSRLLSDRFSAERPKGSFSTLEIQRTEQGDSAMYLCASSLDTGNTEAFFGQGTRLTVV.

The rearrangement links TRBV7-9 to TRBJ2-2, with D perhaps TRBD2 (5 bases). The length of the CDR3 is 16 residues. Germline CDR1 SEHNR, CDR2 FQNEAQ (reference sequence). Trimming pared 5 bases from V and 2 bases from J, leaving 15 bases between. The CDR3 is CASSNIGGINTGELFF. CDR3 DNA: TGTGCCAGCAGCAATATAGGAGGCATTAACACCGGGGAGCTGTTTTTT.

The chain couples TRBV28 to TRBJ1-1, with D unresolved. CDR1 and CDR2 from the germline V gene are MDHEN and SYDVKM. Between the trimmed V and J ends, which lost 2 bases and 11 bases, there was a span of 12 bases. The CDR3 loop spans 12 amino acids. The CDR3 sequence: CASSLAQERAFF. The CDR3, as DNA: TGTGCCAGCAGTTTAGCGCAGGAGAGGGCTTTCTTT.

The chain combines TRBV7-2 with TRBJ1-4; TRBD1 is a possible D gene (5 bases). Germline CDR1 is SGHTA and CDR2 is FQGNSA. V lost 5 bases and J lost 8, with 9 bases in between. The CDR3 is 12 amino acids. CDR3 sequence reads: CASSPRGEKLFF. DNA of the CDR3: TGTGCCAGCAGCCCCCGGGGGGAAAAACTGTTTTTT.

The CDR3 DNA follows: TGTGCCAGTACCCCCGGGACAGGGTACTACGAGCAGTACTTC. Its protein is CASTPGTGYYEQYF. The chain recombines TRBV19 with TRBJ2-7; 9 bases align to TRBD1. Trimming at V came to 7 bases and at J to 3 bases, leaving 7 bases not matched to a gene. The V gene's germline CDR1 is LNHDA and CDR2 SQIVND (reference sequence). This CDR3 comprises 14 residues.

V usage is TRBV30 and J usage is TRBJ1-4; the D gene is possibly TRBD1 (6 bases). The CDR3 spans 15 residues. Per germline, CDR1 GTSNPN and CDR2 SVGIG (reference sequence). Deletions cut 5 bases from V and 3 bases from J, with 16 bases between. This CDR3 is CAWSPRGQANEKLFF. The CDR3, as DNA: TGTGCCTGGTCCCCCCGGGGGCAGGCTAATGAAAAACTGTTTTTT.

The rearrangement links TRBV29-1 to TRBJ2-5; D remains unclear. Per the germline V gene, CDR1 is SQVTM and CDR2 is ANQGSEA. V was pared by 4 bases and J by 0 bases, with 9 bases between. The CDR3 runs 13 residues. The CDR3 DNA reads TGCAGCGTTGTAGGAGCGTACCAAGAGACCCAGTACTTC. It codes for CSVVGAYQETQYF.

The chain has TRBV7-9 and TRBJ1-2; 11 bases line up with TRBD1. Germline V CDR1 and CDR2: SEHNR, FQNEAQ (reference sequence). Losses at the gene ends were 5 bases for V and 2 bases for J; bases not matched to a gene: 4. The CDR3 is 15 residues long. CDR3 nucleotides: TGTGCCAGCAGCGCCCGGGACAGGGGGAACTATGGCTACACCTTC. Its protein is CASSARDRGNYGYTF. The variable domain in full, completed from reference TRBV7-9 and TRBJ1-2, reads DTGVSQNPRHKITKRGQNVTFRCDPISEHNRLYWYRQTLGQGPEFLTYFQNEAQLEKSRLLSDRFSAERPKGSFSTLEIQRTEQGDSAMYLCASSARDRGNYGYTFGSGTRLTVV.

This chain connects TRBV28 to TRBJ2-1; 8 nucleotides match TRBD2. From germline, CDR1 is MDHEN and CDR2 SYDVKM. This CDR3 spans 19 amino acids. J lost 0 bases, V lost 6 bases, and 16 bases had no gene match. For the CDR3, the DNA is TGTGCCAGCAGCCTAAGCGGGAGCAAGCTTAGGAGCTCCTACAATGAGCAGTTCTTC. This sequence encodes CASSLSGSKLRSSYNEQFF.

The rearrangement joins TRBV27 to TRBJ1-5, with D tentatively TRBD1 (5 bases). CDR1 is MNHEY, CDR2 SMNVEV, per germline (reference sequence). The length of the CDR3 is 11 residues. Trimming stripped 5 bases from V and 9 bases from J, with 8 bases between. CDR3 region: CASSGGGPQHF. CDR3 DNA sequence: TGTGCCAGCAGTGGGGGAGGGCCCCAGCATTTT.

CDR3 nucleotides: TGTGCCAGCAGCCTCTCTCAACGGGGAAATGAAAAACTGTTTTTT. Translated: CASSLSQRGNEKLFF. V usage is TRBV2 and J usage is TRBJ1-4, with D hard to call. Germline CDR1 reads SNHLY; CDR2 reads FYNNEI. The CDR3 spans 15 residues. The germline V and J ends were trimmed by 6 bases and 5 bases, with 16 bases remaining between them.

V gene TRBV27 combines with J gene TRBJ2-7; 10 nucleotides match TRBD2. The germline V gene encodes CDR1 MNHEY and CDR2 SMNVEV (reference sequence). CDR3 size: 16 residues. The V and J ends lost 5 bases and 7 bases, in that order; junction bases with no gene match: 14. The CDR3: CASSPGLAVITSEQYF. The CDR3 region has the DNA TGTGCCAGCAGTCCCGGACTAGCGGTAATTACGAGTGAGCAGTACTTC.

The chain links TRBV19 to TRBJ2-5, with D unclear. Trimming stripped 7 bases from V and 4 bases from J, with 19 bases between. Germline-derived CDR1 and CDR2 are LNHDA and SQIVND (reference sequence). This CDR3 region has 15 residues. The CDR3 nucleotides are TGTGCCAGTACCCTTAGCCATTCCCCCGGAGAGACCCAGTACTTC. It translates to CASTLSHSPGETQYF.

This chain uses TRBV7-9 with TRBJ2-7; 8 bases agree with TRBD1. Trimming removed 2 bases from V and 2 bases from J; junction bases left unmatched: 8. The germline V gene has CDR1 SEHNR and CDR2 FQNEAQ (reference sequence). This CDR3 contains 16 residues. CDR3 sequence: CASSLRVGTGPYEQYF. CDR3 coding DNA: TGTGCCAGCAGCTTAAGGGTGGGGACAGGTCCCTACGAGCAGTACTTC.

The V call is TRBV7-9, the J call TRBJ2-1, with 9 bases identical to TRBD1. The CDR3 contains 16 residues. Germline V gives CDR1 SEHNR, CDR2 FQNEAQ (reference sequence). After removal of 1 base from V and 7 bases from J, the junction contained 8 bases not matched to a gene. CDR3 DNA: TGTGCCAGCAGCTTAGACCGGGGACAGGGTGGGAATGAGCAGTTCTTC. Translating it yields CASSLDRGQGGNEQFF. The full variable domain, in which reference TRBV7-9 and TRBJ2-1 provide the parts outside the CDR3, is DTGVSQNPRHKITKRGQNVTFRCDPISEHNRLYWYRQTLGQGPEFLTYFQNEAQLEKSRLLSDRFSAERPKGSFSTLEIQRTEQGDSAMYLCASSLDRGQGGNEQFFGPGTRLTVL.

This chain uses TRBV4-1 with TRBJ2-5; the D gene is possibly TRBD2 (6 bases). Per the germline V gene, CDR1 is MGHRA and CDR2 is YSYEKL. CDR3 length: 16 residues. V was trimmed by 3 bases and J by 1 base, leaving 15 bases between them. In DNA, the CDR3 is TGCGCCAGCAGCCAGGGGGACTGGAGGGCCCAAGAGACCCAGTACTTC. As protein: CASSQGDWRAQETQYF.

The chain has TRBV5-1 and TRBJ2-4; 8 bases agree with TRBD1. Germline CDR1 SGHRS, CDR2 YFSETQ. The CDR3 length is 12 residues. Trimming removed 5 bases from V and 9 bases from J; junction bases left unmatched: 4. CDR3 sequence reads: CASRDRESIQYF. The CDR3 nucleotides are TGCGCCAGCAGGGACAGGGAGAGCATTCAGTACTTC.

The chain combines TRBV10-1 with TRBJ2-7; TRBD2 matches at 13 bases. Per germline, CDR1 WNHNN and CDR2 SYGVQD (reference sequence). V trimming: 8 bases; J trimming: 4 bases; junction bases outside the gene matches: 8. The CDR3 runs to 15 residues. CDR3 protein: CASALGLAGTYEQYF. The CDR3 DNA sequence: TGCGCCAGCGCCCTGGGACTAGCGGGAACTTACGAGCAGTACTTC.